The clone carrying this T cell receptor (beta chain) was seen once. From germline, CDR1 is LGHNA and CDR2 YNFKEQ. The trim removed 0 bases at V and 6 bases at J, leaving 5 bases unmatched. The CDR3 is 16 amino acids. This sample stems from a study of T cell changes during pregnancy in multiple sclerosis. The data were produced by immunoSEQ multiplex PCR, yet TCRdb's version contains in-frame clones alone and is incomplete. The sample yields about 61,000 clones, 80% to 90% seen once. The rearrangement joins TRBV4-2 to TRBJ2-1; 10 bases are shared with TRBD2. This TCR derives from a female donor in good health, enrolled as a control in a pregnancy study. This specimen consisted of peripheral blood, obtained in the first trimester of pregnancy. The CDR3 DNA reads TGTGCCAGCAGCCAAGATCCGGCTAGCGGGGGCAATGAGCAGTTCTTC. The encoded protein is CASSQDPASGGNEQFF.